These T cell receptor beta chains were read from a single sample in a study of regulatory T cells in long-lasting Graves disease. TCRdb re-analysed the multiplex PCR reads in MiXCR, keeping a single row per CDR3 protein. The repertoire holds 650,000 to 700,000 distinct CDR3 sequences, around 32% seen once, with about two fifths in the top ten. The input for sequencing was peripheral blood mononuclear cells (PBMCs), taken when the disease was refractory, from a patient treated with antithyroid drugs. The receptor source for this set is a female donor with Graves disease. CDR3s include the opening cysteine and the closing phenylalanine or tryptophan. The D gene is left open where the match is weak. Only part of the rows carry a size: once, few, many, or a class if the clone is expanded.

V	J	size	D	CDR3	DNA
TRBV7-3	TRBJ2-1	NA	TRBD2	CASSLTSSGRAYDEQFF	TGTGCCAGCAGCTTAACGAGTAGCGGGAGAGCCTACGATGAGCAGTTCTTC
TRBV6-1	TRBJ1-1	few	TRBD1	CASRRQGNEAFF	TGTGCCAGCAGAAGACAGGGGAATGAAGCTTTCTTT
TRBV6-1	TRBJ1-1	many	NA	CASTRGMNTEAFF	TGTGCCAGCACCAGAGGTATGAACACTGAAGCTTTCTTT
TRBV29-1	TRBJ1-1	few	NA	CSVARQAMNTEAFF	TGCAGCGTTGCGCGGCAGGCGATGAACACTGAAGCTTTCTTT
TRBV12-3/TRBV12-4	TRBJ1-4	many	TRBD1	CASMRIGDRGEKLFF	TGTGCCAGCATGAGGATCGGGGACAGAGGTGAAAAACTGTTTTTT
TRBV11-2	TRBJ2-7	few	TRBD2	CASSLHRLAYTYEQYF	TGTGCCAGCAGCTTACATCGACTAGCGTATACCTACGAGCAGTACTTC
TRBV14	TRBJ2-1	NA	TRBD2	CASSPRGLAGTYNEQFF	TGTGCCAGCAGCCCCCGGGGACTAGCGGGGACCTACAATGAGCAGTTCTTC
TRBV20-1	TRBJ2-7	NA	TRBD2	CSAQGWLAGQLTLEQYF	TGCAGTGCCCAAGGCTGGCTAGCGGGCCAACTCACTCTCGAGCAGTACTTC
TRBV2	TRBJ2-5	many	TRBD1	CASSDASGGEFGETQYF	TGTGCCAGCAGTGATGCCTCAGGGGGCGAATTCGGGGAGACCCAGTACTTC
TRBV12-3/TRBV12-4	TRBJ2-7	many	NA	CASSYRALYEQYF	TGTGCCAGCAGTTACAGGGCCCTGTACGAGCAGTACTTC
TRBV5-1	TRBJ1-6	few	NA	CASSSDSYNSPLHF	TGCGCCAGCAGCTCGGACAGTTATAATTCACCCCTCCACTTT
TRBV7-8	TRBJ1-1	NA	NA	CASSPPAQGQNTEAFF	TGTGCCAGCAGCCCCCCAGCGCAGGGACAGAACACTGAAGCTTTCTTT
TRBV20-1	TRBJ1-4	NA	NA	CSAYERVTEKLFF	TGCAGTGCTTACGAAAGGGTCACAGAAAAACTGTTTTTT
TRBV5-6	TRBJ1-5	NA	TRBD1	CASSPGTADQPQHF	TGTGCCAGCAGCCCCGGGACAGCTGATCAGCCCCAGCATTTT
TRBV6-2/TRBV6-3	TRBJ2-2	NA	TRBD1	CASSYGQGARELFF	TGTGCCAGCAGTTACGGACAGGGGGCGAGGGAGCTGTTTTTT
TRBV28	TRBJ2-7	many	NA	CASSYQGTTYEQYF	TGTGCCAGCAGTTACCAGGGGACTACCTACGAGCAGTACTTC
TRBV6-6	TRBJ1-3	few	NA	CASSYSPQTGNTIYF	TGTGCCAGCAGTTACTCGCCACAGACTGGAAACACCATATATTTT
TRBV6-1	TRBJ1-6	NA	NA	CASQEDRENNSPLHF	TGTGCCAGCCAAGAGGACCGGGAAAATAATTCACCCCTCCACTTT
TRBV9	TRBJ2-2	few	NA	CASSVGVQHNTGELFF	TGTGCCAGCAGCGTAGGGGTCCAACACAACACCGGGGAGCTGTTTTTT
TRBV12-3/TRBV12-4	TRBJ1-5	few	NA	CASSISGRHNQPQHF	TGTGCCAGCAGTATATCGGGACGGCACAATCAGCCCCAGCATTTT
TRBV12-3/TRBV12-4	TRBJ2-5	NA	TRBD2	CASSRTSGSLETQYF	TGTGCCAGCAGCAGGACTAGCGGGAGTTTAGAGACCCAGTACTTC
TRBV6-2/TRBV6-3	TRBJ2-2	few	TRBD2	CASRESGSVTGELFF	TGTGCCAGCAGAGAGAGCGGGAGCGTAACCGGGGAGCTGTTTTTT
TRBV4-1	TRBJ2-7	few	NA	CASSHKASYEQYF	TGCGCCAGCAGCCACAAAGCGTCCTACGAGCAGTACTTC
TRBV30	TRBJ2-5	few	TRBD2	CAWSVGLAGGWETQYF	TGTGCCTGGAGTGTGGGGCTAGCGGGAGGGTGGGAGACCCAGTACTTC
TRBV12-3/TRBV12-4	TRBJ1-4	many	TRBD1	CASSQDRVGGEKLFF	TGTGCCAGCAGTCAGGACAGGGTGGGCGGTGAAAAACTGTTTTTT
TRBV27	TRBJ1-5	NA	NA	CASSWGRDQPQHF	TGTGCCAGCAGTTGGGGACGGGATCAGCCCCAGCATTTT
TRBV24-1	TRBJ2-7	few	TRBD2	CATSERDCVGLAVYEQYF	TGTGCCACCAGTGAAAGAGACTGCGTGGGACTAGCGGTCTACGAGCAGTACTTC
TRBV12-3/TRBV12-4	TRBJ1-2	many	TRBD1	CASSPGQRNYGYTF	TGTGCCAGCAGTCCGGGACAGCGAAACTATGGCTACACCTTC
TRBV20-1	TRBJ2-7	few	TRBD2	CSASGTVGSYEQYF	TGCAGTGCCAGCGGGACCGTAGGGAGCTACGAGCAGTACTTC
TRBV20-1	TRBJ1-5	NA	NA	CSARAGRTDQPQHF	TGCAGTGCTAGGGCCGGCCGCACCGATCAGCCCCAGCATTTT
TRBV12-3/TRBV12-4	TRBJ2-5	many	NA	CASSFRGTQYF	TGTGCCAGCAGTTTCCGGGGGACCCAGTACTTC
TRBV9	TRBJ1-2	NA	TRBD1	CASSADRADGYTF	TGTGCCAGCAGCGCGGACAGGGCCGATGGCTACACCTTC
TRBV12-3/TRBV12-4	TRBJ1-4	many	NA	CASSGLPPSWGGSGEKLFF	TGTGCCAGCAGTGGCCTACCTCCGAGCTGGGGCGGGTCGGGCGAAAAACTGTTTTTT
TRBV12-3/TRBV12-4	TRBJ1-5	few	NA	CASSSAGKHSF	TGTGCCAGCAGTTCCGCAGGGAAGCACTCTTTT
TRBV5-1	TRBJ1-1	many	NA	CASSLDSVTEAFF	TGCGCCAGCAGCCTCGACAGTGTTACTGAAGCTTTCTTT
TRBV29-1	TRBJ1-4	NA	TRBD1	CSVGDSGGEKLFF	TGCAGCGTAGGGGACAGCGGAGGGGAAAAACTGTTTTTT
TRBV5-1	TRBJ1-1	few	NA	CASSLDFRTENTEAFF	TGCGCCAGCAGCTTGGATTTCAGGACAGAGAACACTGAAGCTTTCTTT
TRBV7-9	TRBJ1-5	few	NA	CASSHRDELSNQPQHF	TGTGCCAGCAGCCACAGGGATGAACTTAGCAATCAGCCCCAGCATTTT
TRBV6-2/TRBV6-3	TRBJ2-1	NA	NA	CASSLTGTHNEQFF	TGTGCCAGCAGTCTAACCGGGACCCACAATGAGCAGTTCTTC
TRBV19	TRBJ2-2	NA	NA	CASRTGESTGELFF	TGTGCCAGCAGGACTGGGGAATCCACCGGGGAGCTGTTTTTT
TRBV12-3/TRBV12-4	TRBJ2-7	few	NA	CASSLGPPAPSSYEQYF	TGTGCCAGCAGTTTAGGGCCCCCCGCCCCGAGCTCCTACGAGCAGTACTTC
TRBV5-6	TRBJ2-7	NA	TRBD2	CASSPFAGAGYEQYF	TGTGCCAGCAGTCCCTTTGCGGGAGCGGGCTACGAGCAGTACTTC
TRBV7-6	TRBJ1-1	many	NA	CASSRVDSLEAFF	TGTGCCAGCAGCCGCGTGGACAGCCTCGAAGCTTTCTTT
TRBV5-6	TRBJ1-5	few	NA	CASSLYNQPQHF	TGTGCCAGCAGCTTGTACAATCAGCCCCAGCATTTT
TRBV12-3/TRBV12-4	TRBJ2-7	NA	NA	CATLSRSSYEQYF	TGTGCCACCTTATCTAGGAGCTCCTACGAGCAGTACTTC
TRBV12-3/TRBV12-4	TRBJ2-7	few	TRBD1	CASSSTGTGLWQYF	TGTGCCAGCAGTTCTACCGGGACAGGCCTTTGGCAGTACTTC
TRBV19	TRBJ2-7	few	TRBD2	CASRDSGSAYEQYF	TGTGCCAGTAGAGATAGCGGGAGTGCGTACGAGCAGTACTTC
TRBV12-3/TRBV12-4	TRBJ1-2	NA	TRBD1	CASSRYRGSSGYYGYTF	TGTGCCAGCAGTCGCTACAGGGGTTCCTCGGGGTACTATGGCTACACCTTC